This record concerns one TCR beta chain sequence. The data belong to a study of T cell changes during pregnancy in multiple sclerosis. Sequencing used immunoSEQ multiplex PCR; TCRdb keeps in-frame clones, though not all of them. The sample contains more than 30,000 clones, about 92% of which appear only once. In germline, CDR1 is SQVTM, CDR2 ANQGSEA. CDR3 length: 14 amino acids. J gave up 2 bases and V 6 bases, and 6 bases lay outside the gene matches. J is TRBJ2-3 and V is TRBV29-1, with 9 bases lining up with TRBD1. The receptor comes from a female donor with multiple sclerosis, enrolled in a pregnancy study. Sequenced input: PBMCs (not recorded whether the cells were cultured). CDR3 DNA: TGCAGCGTCACGGGACAGGGATCCACAGATACGCAGTATTTT. It specifies CSVTGQGSTDTQYF.